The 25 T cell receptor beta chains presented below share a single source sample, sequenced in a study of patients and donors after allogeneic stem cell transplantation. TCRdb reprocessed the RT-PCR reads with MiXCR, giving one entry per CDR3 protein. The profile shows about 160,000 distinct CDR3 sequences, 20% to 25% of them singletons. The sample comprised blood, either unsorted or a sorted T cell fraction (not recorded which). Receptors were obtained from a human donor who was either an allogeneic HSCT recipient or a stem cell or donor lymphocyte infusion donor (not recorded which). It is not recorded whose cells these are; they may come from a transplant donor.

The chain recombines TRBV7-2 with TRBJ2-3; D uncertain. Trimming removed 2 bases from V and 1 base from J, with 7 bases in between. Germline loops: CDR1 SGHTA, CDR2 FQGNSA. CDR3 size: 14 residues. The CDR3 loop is CASSLFARTDTQYF. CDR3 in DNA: TGTGCCAGCAGCTTATTTGCTCGCACAGATACGCAGTATTTT.

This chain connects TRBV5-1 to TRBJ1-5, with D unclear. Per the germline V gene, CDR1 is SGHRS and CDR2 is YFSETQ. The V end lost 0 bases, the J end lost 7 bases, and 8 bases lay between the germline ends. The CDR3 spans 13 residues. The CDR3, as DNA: TGCGCCAGCAGCTTGGGGGCAGGCCAGCCCCAGCATTTT. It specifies CASSLGAGQPQHF.

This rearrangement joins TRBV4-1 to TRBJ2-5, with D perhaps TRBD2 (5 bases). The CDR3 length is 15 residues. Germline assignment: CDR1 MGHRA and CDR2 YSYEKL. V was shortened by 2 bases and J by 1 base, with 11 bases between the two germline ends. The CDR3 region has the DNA TGCGCCAGCAGCCAAACTAGGGCAGCCCAAGAGACCCAGTACTTC. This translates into CASSQTRAAQETQYF.

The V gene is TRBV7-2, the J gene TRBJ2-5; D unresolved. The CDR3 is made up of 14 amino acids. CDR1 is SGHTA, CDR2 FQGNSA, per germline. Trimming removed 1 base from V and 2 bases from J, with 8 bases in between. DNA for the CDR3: TGTGCCAGCAGCTTAGGGTCGCAGCAAGAGACCCAGTACTTC. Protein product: CASSLGSQQETQYF.

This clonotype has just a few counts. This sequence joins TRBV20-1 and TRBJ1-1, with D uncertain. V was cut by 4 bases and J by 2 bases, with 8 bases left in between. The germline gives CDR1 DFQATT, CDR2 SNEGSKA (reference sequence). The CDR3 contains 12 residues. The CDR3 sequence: CSAMVRNTEAFF. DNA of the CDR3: TGCAGTGCTATGGTCAGAAACACTGAAGCTTTCTTT.

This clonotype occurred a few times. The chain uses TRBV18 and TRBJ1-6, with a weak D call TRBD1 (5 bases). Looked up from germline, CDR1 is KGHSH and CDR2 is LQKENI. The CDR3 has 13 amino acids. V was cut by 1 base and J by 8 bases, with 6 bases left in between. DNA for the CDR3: TGTGCCAGCTCACCACGGGGGGATTCACCCCTCCACTTT. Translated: CASSPRGDSPLHF.

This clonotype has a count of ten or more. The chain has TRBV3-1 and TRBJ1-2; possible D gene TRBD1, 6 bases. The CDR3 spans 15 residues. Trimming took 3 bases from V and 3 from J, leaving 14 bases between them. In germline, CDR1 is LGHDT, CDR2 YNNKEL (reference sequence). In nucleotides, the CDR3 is TGTGCCAGCAGCCATCTGATCACAGGGTACTATGGCTACACCTTC. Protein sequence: CASSHLITGYYGYTF.

The DNA of the CDR3 is TGTGCCAGCAGCTTAGCCCAGGATAGCCTAAATTCACCCCTCCACTTT. Translated, it gives CASSLAQDSLNSPLHF. This chain joins TRBV11-2 and TRBJ1-6, with D uncertain. V was shortened by 1 base and J by 7 bases, with 14 bases between the two germline ends. This CDR3 is 16 amino acids long. The germline V gene encodes CDR1 SGHAT and CDR2 FQNNGV.

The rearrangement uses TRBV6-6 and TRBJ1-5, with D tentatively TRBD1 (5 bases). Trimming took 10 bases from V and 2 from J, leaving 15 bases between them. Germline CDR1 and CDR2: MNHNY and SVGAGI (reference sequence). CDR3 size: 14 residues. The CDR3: CAIAGGEGNQPQHF. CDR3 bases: TGTGCCATCGCCGGGGGGGAAGGCAATCAGCCCCAGCATTTT.

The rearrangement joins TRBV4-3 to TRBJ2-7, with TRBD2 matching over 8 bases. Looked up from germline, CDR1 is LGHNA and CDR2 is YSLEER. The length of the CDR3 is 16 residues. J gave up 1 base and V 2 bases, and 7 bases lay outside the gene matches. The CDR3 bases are TGCGCCAGCAGCCAATCCCGGGGGGGCTATTCCTACGAGCAGTACTTC. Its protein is CASSQSRGGYSYEQYF.

In nucleotides, the CDR3 is TGTGCCAGCAGCCCTAGCGGGCCCAGCACAGATACGCAGTATTTT. Translated, it gives CASSPSGPSTDTQYF. The V call is TRBV7-8, the J call TRBJ2-3, with 8 bases matching TRBD2. The CDR3 has 15 residues. Germline lookup yields CDR1 SGHVS and CDR2 FQNEAQ. The V segment lost 5 bases and the J segment 0 bases; nucleotides outside the gene matches: 4.

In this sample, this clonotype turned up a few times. The CDR3 sequence: CASSPDLLRTSYNEQFF. DNA of the CDR3: TGCGCCAGCAGCCCGGATCTACTCCGAACCTCCTACAATGAGCAGTTCTTC. V gene TRBV5-1 combines with J gene TRBJ2-1; D is unresolved. The CDR3 runs 17 residues. The V gene's germline CDR1 is SGHRS and CDR2 YFSETQ. V lost 4 bases to trimming and J lost 0 bases, with 17 bases between them.

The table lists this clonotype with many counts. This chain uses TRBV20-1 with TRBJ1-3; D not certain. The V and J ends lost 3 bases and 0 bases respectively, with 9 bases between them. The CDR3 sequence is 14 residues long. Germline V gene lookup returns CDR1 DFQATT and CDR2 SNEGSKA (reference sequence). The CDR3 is CSARDSSSGNTIYF. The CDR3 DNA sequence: TGCAGTGCTAGGGACTCAAGCTCTGGAAACACCATATATTTT.

CDR3 in DNA: TGTGCCAGCAGTCGACTAGCGGGGGCTCAGTTCTTC. Its protein product is CASSRLAGAQFF. The chain carries TRBV12-3 or TRBV12-4 and TRBJ2-1, with 12 bases lining up with TRBD2. The CDR3 consists of 12 residues. The V gene end was trimmed by 5 bases and the J gene end by 13 bases; junction bases not matched to a gene: 3.

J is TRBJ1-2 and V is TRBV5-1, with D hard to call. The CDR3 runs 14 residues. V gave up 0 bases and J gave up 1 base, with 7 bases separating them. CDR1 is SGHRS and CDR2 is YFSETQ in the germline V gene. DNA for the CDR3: TGCGCCAGCAGCTTGGGAGACGTTAACTATGGCTACACCTTC. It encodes CASSLGDVNYGYTF.

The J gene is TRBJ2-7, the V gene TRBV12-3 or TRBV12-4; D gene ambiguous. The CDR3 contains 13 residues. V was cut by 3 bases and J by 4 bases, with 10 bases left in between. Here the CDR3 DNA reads TGTGCCAGCAGTTTCTCGGTCGCTTACGAGCAGTACTTC. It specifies CASSFSVAYEQYF.

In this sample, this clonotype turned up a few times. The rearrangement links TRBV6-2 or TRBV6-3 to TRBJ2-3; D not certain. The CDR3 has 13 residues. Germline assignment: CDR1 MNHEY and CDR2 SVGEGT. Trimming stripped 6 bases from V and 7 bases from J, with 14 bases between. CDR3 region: CASSLPALNTQYF. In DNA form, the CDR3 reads TGTGCCAGCAGCCTCCCCGCACTGAATACGCAGTATTTT.

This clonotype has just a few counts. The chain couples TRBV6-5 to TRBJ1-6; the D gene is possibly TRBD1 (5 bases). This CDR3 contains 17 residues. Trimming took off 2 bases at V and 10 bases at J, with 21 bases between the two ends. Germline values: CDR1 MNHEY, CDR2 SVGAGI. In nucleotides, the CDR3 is TGTGCCAGCAGTTACACTCCGGGACGGATCCCGAAGTCACCCCTCCACTTT. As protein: CASSYTPGRIPKSPLHF.

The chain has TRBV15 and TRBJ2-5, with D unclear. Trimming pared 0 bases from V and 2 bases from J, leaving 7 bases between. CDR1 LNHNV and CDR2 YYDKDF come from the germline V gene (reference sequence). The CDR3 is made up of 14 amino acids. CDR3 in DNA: TGTGCCACCAGCAGAGATCTGCGGCAAGAGACCCAGTACTTC. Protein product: CATSRDLRQETQYF.

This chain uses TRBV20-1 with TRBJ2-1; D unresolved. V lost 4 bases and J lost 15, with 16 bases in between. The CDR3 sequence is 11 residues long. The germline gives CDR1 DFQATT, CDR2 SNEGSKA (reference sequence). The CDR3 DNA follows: TGCAGTGCTACGGTCCTGCTAGTGACGTTCTTC. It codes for CSATVLLVTFF.

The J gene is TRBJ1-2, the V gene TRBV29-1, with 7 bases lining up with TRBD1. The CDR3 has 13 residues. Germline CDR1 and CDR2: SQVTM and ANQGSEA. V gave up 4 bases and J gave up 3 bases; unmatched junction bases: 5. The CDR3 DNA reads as TGCAGCGTTGGTGCAGGGGGGGACTATGGCTACACCTTC. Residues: CSVGAGGDYGYTF. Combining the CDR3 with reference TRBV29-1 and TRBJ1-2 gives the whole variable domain SAVISQKPSRDICQRGTSLTIQCQVDSQVTMMFWYRQQPGQSLTLIATANQGSEATYESGFVIDKFPISRPNLTFSTLTVSNMSPEDSSIYLCSVGAGGDYGYTFGSGTRLTVV.

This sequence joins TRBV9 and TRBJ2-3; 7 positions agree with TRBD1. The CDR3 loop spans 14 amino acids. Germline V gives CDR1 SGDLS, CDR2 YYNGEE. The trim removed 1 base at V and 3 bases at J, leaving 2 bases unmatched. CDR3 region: CASSVTGATDTQYF. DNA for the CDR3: TGTGCCAGCAGCGTAACAGGGGCTACAGATACGCAGTATTTT.

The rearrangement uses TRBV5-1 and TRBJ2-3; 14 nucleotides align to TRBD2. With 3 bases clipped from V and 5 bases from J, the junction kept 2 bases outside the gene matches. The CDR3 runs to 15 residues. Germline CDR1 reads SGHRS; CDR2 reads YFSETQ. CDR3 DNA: TGCGCCAGCAGCTACGGACTAGCGGGGGGAGATACGCAGTATTTT. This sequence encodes CASSYGLAGGDTQYF.

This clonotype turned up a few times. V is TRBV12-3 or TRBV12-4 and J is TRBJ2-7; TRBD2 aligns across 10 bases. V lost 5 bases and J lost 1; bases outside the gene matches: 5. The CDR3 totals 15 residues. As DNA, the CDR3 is TGTGCCAGCAGTATACTAGCGGGACCTTCCTACGAGCAGTACTTC. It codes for CASSILAGPSYEQYF.

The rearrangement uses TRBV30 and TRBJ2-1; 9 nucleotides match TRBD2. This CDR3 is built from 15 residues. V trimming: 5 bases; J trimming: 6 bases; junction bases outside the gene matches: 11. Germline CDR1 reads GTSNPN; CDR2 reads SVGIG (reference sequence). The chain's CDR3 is CAWSRPSGRPNEQFF. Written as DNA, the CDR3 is TGTGCCTGGTCCCGCCCCAGCGGGAGGCCCAATGAGCAGTTCTTC.